This T cell receptor beta chain came from a study of shared clonotypes between healthy human individuals. Overall study results and limits: The study generally estimated greater richness for naive than memory subsets.

The donors, healthy adults who were HIV-negative, had experienced no recent acute infections or vaccinations. Germline V lookup: CDR1 LNHDA, CDR2 SQIVND (reference sequence). V shed 6 bases and J 6 bases; nucleotides not matched to a gene: 12. This CDR3 spans 17 amino acids. Across several immunoSEQ plates, the genomic DNA of each subset was split evenly. Generated by immunoSEQ multiplex PCR, the TCRdb table keeps only in-frame clones and is missing some. The sample yields some 2,500,000 clones, 93% seen once. This clone was picked up one time. Its antigen remains unknown. The specimen was naive CD4+ T cells from PBMCs. Noted subset: CD45RA+ positively selected. This clonotype was obtained from a young man in good health. Some clones in this sample may be carry-over from other donors' samples. The chain uses TRBV19 and TRBJ2-2; 11 bases agree with TRBD1. CDR3 DNA sequence: TGTGCCAGTAGGATCGGGACAGGGGGAAGAGGGGCCGGGGAGCTGTTTTTT. This translates into CASRIGTGGRGAGELFF.